This T cell receptor beta chain was retrieved from a study of breast tumors, draining lymph nodes, adjacent tissues. This clonotype occurred many times. Its antigen is not known. MiXCR was run by TCRdb on the multiplex PCR reads, yielding one entry per CDR3 protein. The data show under 150,000 distinct CDR3 sequences, about a fifth seen once. Study results and limitations: Luminal-like breast cancer showed significantly greater tumor-nontumor repertoire similarity than basal-like breast cancer did. Compared with lymph nodes, tumors were less diverse; compared with nontumor tissue, more.

Trimming left V 0 bases short and J 7 bases short, with 7 bases between. The CDR3 totals 13 residues. CDR1 DFQATT and CDR2 SNEGSKA come from the germline V gene (reference sequence). Samples came from axillary lymph nodes draining the breast cancer. Material: axillary lymph node tissue. The rearrangement joins TRBV20-1 to TRBJ1-6; D uncertain. The sequence came from a female donor with breast cancer. Some clones in this sample may be carry-over from other donors' samples. The CDR3 DNA sequence: TGCAGTGCTAGAGAGGGGAAGAATTCACCCCTCCACTTT. Protein sequence: CSAREGKNSPLHF.